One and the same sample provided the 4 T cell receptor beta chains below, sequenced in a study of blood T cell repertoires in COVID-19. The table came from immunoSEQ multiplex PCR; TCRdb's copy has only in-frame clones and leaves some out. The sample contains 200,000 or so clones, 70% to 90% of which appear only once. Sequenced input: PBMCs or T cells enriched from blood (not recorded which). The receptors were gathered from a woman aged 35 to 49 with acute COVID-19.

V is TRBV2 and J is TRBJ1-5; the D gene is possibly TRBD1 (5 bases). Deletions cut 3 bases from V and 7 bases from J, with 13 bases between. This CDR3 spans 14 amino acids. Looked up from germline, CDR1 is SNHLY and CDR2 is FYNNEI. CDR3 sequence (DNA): TGTGCCAGCAGTGATGGGGGAGGTGGGCAGCCCCAGCATTTT. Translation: CASSDGGGGQPQHF.

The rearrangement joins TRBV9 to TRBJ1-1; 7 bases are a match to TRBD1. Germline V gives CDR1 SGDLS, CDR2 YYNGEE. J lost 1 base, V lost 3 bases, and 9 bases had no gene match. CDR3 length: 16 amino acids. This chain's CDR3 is CASSGGATGENTEAFF. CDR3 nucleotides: TGTGCCAGCAGCGGAGGGGCCACAGGGGAGAACACTGAAGCTTTCTTT.

The CDR3 DNA reads as TGCAGTGCTAGTCAGGGTTCGAACACTGAAGCTTTCTTT. This gives the protein CSASQGSNTEAFF. The chain is built from TRBV20-1 and TRBJ1-1, with a possible D match to TRBD1 (5 bases). V lost 3 bases and J lost 1, with 9 bases in between. The CDR3 runs to 13 residues. The germline CDR1 and CDR2 sequences are DFQATT and SNEGSKA (reference sequence).

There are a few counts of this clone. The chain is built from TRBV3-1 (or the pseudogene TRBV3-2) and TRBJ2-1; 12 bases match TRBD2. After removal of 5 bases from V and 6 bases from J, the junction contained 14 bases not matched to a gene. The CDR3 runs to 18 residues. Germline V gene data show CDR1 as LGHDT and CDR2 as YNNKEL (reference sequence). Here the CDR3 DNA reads TGTGCCAGCAGCAGAAATCCTAGCGGGGGGGCGTCTCGCAATGAGCAGTTCTTC. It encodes CASSRNPSGGASRNEQFF.